This TCR beta chain derives from a study of T cells after yellow fever vaccination. The wider study: SMART-Seq v4 Ultra Low Input handled preparation of low-cell-number fractions.

TCRdb re-derived calls from the 5' RACE reads in MiXCR, one entry per CDR3 protein. The sample lists some 600,000 distinct CDR3 sequences, around 17% occurring once. The CDR3 sequence is 13 residues long. The V gene lost 8 bases and the J gene lost 7 bases, with 17 bases spanning the gap. Germline V gives CDR1 MNHNS, CDR2 SASEGT. Study findings and constraints: It was a small share of clonotypes that appeared in both CD4 and CD8 compartments. The booster saw the reappearance of most primary-vaccination clones (roughly 96% CD4, 88% CD8).

In its sample, this clonotype was seen a few times. Its antigen remains unknown. The origin of this receptor is a man aged 18 to 30 who received the YFV17D yellow fever vaccine. The chain joins TRBV6-1 to TRBJ1-2; no definite D call. Sequences were derived from PBMCs, sampled 5 days after the first yellow fever vaccination. CDR3 sequence (DNA): TGTGCCAGCCGCGCAACATCATCGGGTGGCTACACCTTC. Translating it yields CASRATSSGGYTF.